In its sample, the clone carrying this T cell receptor beta chain was seen a few times. What it binds is unknown. Analyses pooled second doses at about 4 or about 12 weeks. These data come from a study of T cell responses to AZD1222 COVID-19 vaccine. The table came from immunoSEQ multiplex PCR; TCRdb's copy has only in-frame clones and leaves some out. The sample has 180,000 or so clones, 92% seen once; the top ten hold about 1.5%. General study results and limits: After the peak T cell response, and only then, were repertoires sampled.

V was cut by 3 bases and J by 0 bases, with 6 bases left in between. The germline gives CDR1 GTSNPN, CDR2 SVGIG (reference sequence). There are 14 residues in the CDR3. The sequenced sample was peripheral blood, obtained 28 days after the second AZD1222 dose. The TCR sequence derives from an adult who received the AZD1222 COVID-19 vaccine. This chain links TRBV30 with TRBJ1-6; D gene ambiguous. This CDR3 reads CAWRESSYNSPLHF. The CDR3 nucleotides are TGTGCCTGGAGGGAGAGCTCCTATAATTCACCCCTCCACTTT.